This TCR beta chain came from a study of T cells in Graves' hyperthyroidism and ophthalmopathy. Per germline, CDR1 MNHEY and CDR2 SMNVEV (reference sequence). The V gene lost 9 bases and the J gene lost 6 bases, with 8 bases spanning the gap. The CDR3 contains 10 residues. This clonotype was observed at least ten times. Amplification of TCR beta CDR3 regions was performed using RNA transcripts as template. The primer set for the first-round RT-PCR of the TCR CDR3 was HTBI. TCRdb used MiXCR to reprocess the multiplex PCR reads, holding one entry per CDR3 protein. In the table there are some 740,000 distinct CDR3 sequences, 13% to 15% of which are singletons.

This receptor was obtained from a woman aged 18-29 years with Graves' hyperthyroidism. This chain joins TRBV27 and TRBJ1-2; D gene uncertain. The sample consisted of blood. This CDR3 reads CARIVNGYTF. CDR3 coding DNA: TGTGCCAGAATAGTAAATGGCTACACCTTC.